This TCR beta chain came from a study of blood T cells in healthy people across ages. Whole-study results and caveats: Shifts in expanded clonotypes may have been confounded by donor CMV status, which was unknown.

Using a J-beta primer mix together with a sample-barcoded 5' primer, a second PCR was run for roughly 7 to 11 cycles. Each cDNA molecule received a tag from a template-switch adaptor that had 12 random nucleotides. TCRdb re-called the 5' RACE reads through MiXCR, storing one row per CDR3 protein. Here the sample spans roughly 730,000 distinct CDR3 sequences, just over 55% being singletons. A few counts support this clonotype. Its antigen remains unidentified. V was pared by 2 bases and J by 6 bases, with 4 bases of the junction left unmatched. CDR3 length equals 15 residues. Material: blood. V gene TRBV12-3 or TRBV12-4 combines with J gene TRBJ1-2; 12 bases map to TRBD1. The source is a man between 35 and 55 years old in good health. The CDR3 reads CASSLRDRGLNGYTF. DNA of the CDR3: TGTGCCAGCAGTTTACGGGACAGGGGGCTCAATGGCTACACCTTC.